The 24 T cell receptor beta chains given below trace back to one sample, sequenced in a study of T cells expressing NK-cell markers. TCRdb re-called the 5' RACE reads and gives one entry per CDR3 protein, without DNA. There are some 150,000 distinct CDR3 sequences in the sample, with less than 15% held by the top ten. Sample: blood T cells: a sorted CD56 or NKG2C T cell subset, CD4+ or CD8+ T cells, or bulk PBMC T cells (not recorded which). Receptors were obtained from a young man in good health.

The rearrangement links TRBV16 to TRBJ2-7; lacking DNA, the TRBD2 call made by TCRdb goes unchecked. This CDR3 spans 14 amino acids. Germline loops: CDR1 KGHSY, CDR2 FQNENV. The CDR3 protein is CASSLLANGYEQYF.

The V and J genes are TRBV20-1 and TRBJ2-7; the D call of TRBD2 rests on TCRdb alone, since no DNA is present to check it. CDR3 length equals 14 residues. The germline V gene encodes CDR1 DFQATT and CDR2 SNEGSKA (reference sequence). The CDR3 here is CSADRTSGSYEQYF.

The V and J genes are TRBV4-1 and TRBJ2-2; lacking DNA, the TRBD2 call made by TCRdb goes unchecked. This CDR3 comprises 13 residues. Germline V gives CDR1 MGHRA, CDR2 YSYEKL. CDR3 loop: CASSGGYTGELFF.

This chain uses TRBV11-2 with TRBJ2-1; TCRdb picks TRBD1, but there is no DNA to check that call. Germline V lookup: CDR1 SGHAT, CDR2 FQNNGV. This CDR3 is 16 amino acids long. The CDR3 is CASSLGPTDSYNEQFF.

This chain uses TRBV5-1 with TRBJ1-1. CDR1 SGHRS and CDR2 YFSETQ come from the germline V gene. CDR3 length equals 13 residues. This CDR3 reads CASSFQGGSEAFF.

J is TRBJ2-3 and V is TRBV20-1; the D gene TCRdb calls, TRBD1, cannot be checked with no DNA. From germline, CDR1 is DFQATT and CDR2 SNEGSKA (reference sequence). This CDR3 is built from 16 residues. CDR3 sequence: CSARPPAGTGTDTQYF.

The CDR3 protein is CASSLEGRGTEAGELFF. This rearrangement joins TRBV12-3 or TRBV12-4 to TRBJ2-2; checking the TCRdb D call of TRBD1 is not possible without DNA. This CDR3 contains 17 residues.

This chain joins TRBV6-5 and TRBJ2-3; TCRdb reports TRBD1, a call that lacks DNA to check it against. Germline assignment: CDR1 MNHEY and CDR2 SVGAGI. The CDR3 runs to 15 residues. This CDR3 is CASIPRQYITDTQYF.

The CDR3 reads CASKTSGRDGGQFF. This rearrangement joins TRBV23-1 to TRBJ2-1; the TRBD2 assignment by TCRdb is unverifiable without DNA. TRBV23-1 is identified as an open reading frame with a role that is uncertain. The CDR3 runs 14 residues.

This rearrangement joins TRBV29-1 to TRBJ2-2; TCRdb names TRBD2, which stays unverified in the absence of DNA. CDR1 and CDR2 from the germline V gene are SQVTM and ANQGSEA. The CDR3 runs 14 residues. The CDR3 protein is CSAGTSENTGELFF.

This chain connects TRBV19 to TRBJ1-5. Germline lookup yields CDR1 LNHDA and CDR2 SQIVND (reference sequence). This CDR3 is built from 13 residues. CDR3 in amino acids: CASSIPSLQPQHF.

This chain connects TRBV7-9 to TRBJ2-3; TCRdb picks TRBD1, but there is no DNA to check that call. The CDR3 is 15 residues long. CDR1 is SEHNR, CDR2 FQNEAQ, per germline (reference sequence). The CDR3 loop is CASSPPGLAKNTQYF.

The V call is TRBV12-3 or TRBV12-4, the J call TRBJ2-2; the TCRdb call, TRBD1, lacks DNA for checking. The CDR3 is 19 residues long. CDR3 sequence reads: CASRAPGQGVTENTGELFF.

The chain recombines TRBV20-1 with TRBJ2-7; with no DNA, the TCRdb D assignment of TRBD2 cannot be verified. Germline V lookup: CDR1 DFQATT, CDR2 SNEGSKA (reference sequence). The CDR3 is 15 amino acids. The CDR3 here is CSARGPAGAVNEQYF.

V usage is TRBV7-3 and J usage is TRBJ2-3; TCRdb's D gene call, TRBD1, goes unchecked for lack of DNA. CDR3 length equals 17 residues. CDR1 is SGHTA and CDR2 is FQGTGA in the germline V gene. The CDR3 region is CASSLKAPGQGTDTQYF.

The chain combines TRBV6-1 with TRBJ2-7; TCRdb designates TRBD2, a call that cannot be tested without DNA. Germline CDR1 and CDR2: MNHNS and SASEGT. The CDR3 is 17 amino acids. The CDR3 loop is CASSWGRLAEPSYEQYF.

The genes are TRBV5-8 and TRBJ2-7. Germline CDR1 reads SGHTS; CDR2 reads YDEGEE. This CDR3 region has 14 residues. This chain's CDR3 is CASSLVGDYYEQYF.

This rearrangement joins TRBV9 to TRBJ2-1; TCRdb calls TRBD2, which cannot be checked without DNA. This CDR3 comprises 17 residues. CDR1 and CDR2 from the germline V gene are SGDLS and YYNGEE. The CDR3 reads CASSSMPGTSWDNEQFF.

The chain recombines TRBV7-9 with TRBJ2-3; TCRdb selects TRBD1, and the lack of DNA leaves this call unchecked. The germline CDR1 and CDR2 sequences are SEHNR and FQNEAQ (reference sequence). The CDR3 sequence is 16 residues long. The CDR3 sequence: CASSFVTGGPTDTQYF.

The V and J genes are TRBV12-3 or TRBV12-4 and TRBJ2-1; the TCRdb call, TRBD1, lacks DNA for checking. The CDR3 runs 14 residues. CDR3 in amino acids: CASSLTIHRFEQFF.

J is TRBJ2-7 and V is TRBV24-1; TCRdb's D call of TRBD1 is untestable without DNA. The CDR3 totals 14 residues. Germline-derived CDR1 and CDR2 are KGHDR and SFDVKD. Here the CDR3 reads CATSDRRTPLEQYF.

The chain employs TRBV2 and TRBJ1-5; TCRdb selects TRBD1, and the lack of DNA leaves this call unchecked. CDR1 and CDR2 (germline): SNHLY, FYNNEI. This CDR3 spans 15 amino acids. CDR3 residues: CASSQTGGSNQPQHF. Full variable domain (rest looked up from reference TRBV2 and TRBJ1-5): EPEVTQTPSHQVTQMGQEVILRCVPISNHLYFYWYRQILGQKVEFLVSFYNNEISEKSEIFDDQFSVERPDGSNFTLKIRSTKLEDSAMYFCASSQTGGSNQPQHFGDGTRLSIL.

This chain joins TRBV24-1 and TRBJ2-2; TCRdb's D call of TRBD1 is untestable without DNA. The CDR3 spans 15 residues. Germline values: CDR1 KGHDR, CDR2 SFDVKD. CDR3 protein: CATEQGSSNTGELFF.

This chain connects TRBV3-1 to TRBJ2-7; TCRdb's assignment of TRBD1 cannot be checked, as there is no DNA. This CDR3 has 16 amino acids. Germline V gene lookup returns CDR1 LGHDT and CDR2 YNNKEL (reference sequence). The chain's CDR3 is CASSPDRGQVFYEQYF.